The clone carrying this T cell receptor (beta chain) has a count of ten or more. What it binds is unknown. The source of the sample is a study of T cells after yellow fever vaccination. Whole-study findings and limits: CD4 and CD8 compartments shared a small share of clonotypes.

The CDR3 is 15 amino acids. Trimming took 4 bases from V and 5 from J, leaving 16 bases between them. Germline V lookup: CDR1 SGHKS, CDR2 YYEKEE (reference sequence). It was through 5'RACE template switching that TCR cDNA was made, with a universal primer site and UMIs added. TCRdb analysed the 5' RACE reads with MiXCR anew, one entry per CDR3 protein. This table has 200,000 to 300,000 distinct CDR3 sequences, approximately 12% appearing once. The source was CD4+ T cells sorted from PBMCs, collected 45 days after the yellow fever booster vaccination. The source of this sequence is a man younger than 40 who received the YFV17D yellow fever vaccine. The chain recombines TRBV5-5 with TRBJ2-1, with a tentative D call TRBD1 (6 bases). CDR3 nucleotides: TGTGCCAGCAGCCCCCGACAGGTTATGGACAATGAGCAGTTCTTC. This gives the protein CASSPRQVMDNEQFF.